These 20 T cell receptor beta chains were sequenced from one sample in a study of cytomegalovirus exposure and HLA in healthy donors. Both 60 Vbeta primers and 13 Jbeta primers went into the PCR. Produced via immunoSEQ multiplex PCR; TCRdb's table is partial and in-frame only. The table shows 200,000 to 250,000 clones, with more than 60% occurring only once. Sequenced input: PBMCs. The source is a girl aged 2-10 years in good health and CMV-seronegative.

The rearrangement joins TRBV7-8 to TRBJ2-7; 7 bases are a match to TRBD1. The length of the CDR3 is 16 residues. V was clipped by 4 bases and J by 0 bases; unmatched bases: 9. Germline CDR1 and CDR2: SGHVS and FQNEAQ. The CDR3 DNA is TGTGCCAGCAGCTGGTCCGGGACAGAGAGCTCCTACGAGCAGTACTTC. This codes for CASSWSGTESSYEQYF.

This sequence joins TRBV30 and TRBJ1-1, with D possibly TRBD1 on 6 matching bases. V lost 3 bases and J 2 bases, leaving 16 bases between the germline ends. CDR1 is GTSNPN, CDR2 SVGIG, per germline (reference sequence). The CDR3 contains 15 residues. CDR3 bases: TGTGCCTGGAGGGTTCGGACAGTACTAAACACTGAAGCTTTCTTT. Its translation is CAWRVRTVLNTEAFF.

V is TRBV7-9 and J is TRBJ1-4; no firm D call. V was clipped by 1 base and J by 7 bases, with 7 bases between them. The V gene's germline CDR1 is SEHNR and CDR2 FQNEAQ (reference sequence). The CDR3 covers 13 residues. The CDR3 protein is CASSLDRREKLFF. CDR3 coding DNA: TGTGCCAGCAGCTTAGACAGACGTGAAAAACTGTTTTTT.

The chain links TRBV7-9 to TRBJ1-2; D possibly corresponds to TRBD1 (5 bases). CDR1 is SEHNR and CDR2 is FQNEAQ in the germline V gene (reference sequence). The length of the CDR3 is 12 residues. Trimming shortened V by 5 bases and J by 7 bases, and 11 bases separated the two germline ends. The CDR3 reads CASSRGTIGYTF. The CDR3 region has the DNA TGTGCCAGCAGCCGGGGGACTATTGGCTACACCTTC.

This chain links TRBV7-9 with TRBJ2-3; TRBD2 aligns across 7 bases. This CDR3 has 16 amino acids. J was trimmed by 3 bases and V by 5 bases; bases with no gene match: 11. Germline V CDR1 and CDR2: SEHNR, FQNEAQ (reference sequence). The CDR3 DNA follows: TGTGCCAGCAGCCGGGGGACTATAGAGTCTACAGATACGCAGTATTTT. This gives the protein CASSRGTIESTDTQYF.

This chain uses TRBV2 with TRBJ1-1; 9 bases fit TRBD1. Looked up from germline, CDR1 is SNHLY and CDR2 is FYNNEI. The CDR3 consists of 13 residues. Trimming took 6 bases from V and 7 from J; bases not matched to a gene: 6. CDR3 in amino acids: CASRGDRDGEAFF. The CDR3 DNA is TGTGCCAGCAGGGGGGACAGGGACGGTGAAGCTTTCTTT.

Remarks on this clone: Its ends do not fully match the called genes, so a read error is possible. J is TRBJ2-1 and V is TRBV10-3; 11 positions agree with TRBD2. The CDR3 has 16 residues. Germline-derived CDR1 and CDR2 are ENHRY and SYGVKD. CDR3 DNA: TGTGCCATCAGTGCCTCCGGGACTAGCGGTTACAATGGGCAGTTCTTC. This gives the protein CAISASGTSGYNGQFF.

The rearrangement uses TRBV4-1 and TRBJ2-1, with 8 nucleotides matching TRBD1. The CDR3 has 18 amino acids. CDR1 and CDR2 (germline): MGHRA, YSYEKL. With 2 bases clipped from V and 6 bases from J, the junction kept 15 bases outside the gene matches. CDR3 region: CASSQRQGAGIMGNEQFF. Written as DNA, the CDR3 is TGCGCCAGCAGCCAACGGCAGGGGGCCGGTATAATGGGCAATGAGCAGTTCTTC.

V is TRBV18 and J is TRBJ2-7; 9 bases agree with TRBD2. The CDR3 covers 16 residues. With 0 bases clipped from V and 0 bases from J, the junction kept 3 bases outside the gene matches. The germline V gene encodes CDR1 KGHSH and CDR2 LQKENI. CDR3 in DNA: TGTGCCAGCTCACCACCTTCTAGCGGGAACTCCTACGAGCAGTACTTC. This translates into CASSPPSSGNSYEQYF.

This rearrangement joins TRBV2 to TRBJ1-2; 9 bases map to TRBD1. Germline assignment: CDR1 SNHLY and CDR2 FYNNEI. J lost 2 bases, V lost 7 bases, and 2 bases had no gene match. This CDR3 is built from 13 residues. Here the CDR3 DNA reads TGTGCCAGCACAGGACAGGGGAACTATGGCTACACCTTC. It specifies CASTGQGNYGYTF. Full variable domain (outside the CDR3, taken from reference TRBV2 and TRBJ1-2): EPEVTQTPSHQVTQMGQEVILRCVPISNHLYFYWYRQILGQKVEFLVSFYNNEISEKSEIFDDQFSVERPDGSNFTLKIRSTKLEDSAMYFCASTGQGNYGYTFGSGTRLTVV.

The genes are TRBV9 and TRBJ1-2; 9 bases map to TRBD1. The CDR3 extends over 14 amino acids. Germline trimming cut 4 bases from V and 8 bases from J; bases unmatched to any gene: 9. Germline loops: CDR1 SGDLS, CDR2 YYNGEE. CDR3 nucleotide sequence: TGTGCCAGCAGCCCCCGACAGGGGGTAAACGGCTACACCTTC. It codes for CASSPRQGVNGYTF.

The chain links TRBV5-4 to TRBJ1-3, with D maybe TRBD1 (5 bases). Germline CDR1 reads SGHNT; CDR2 reads YYREEE (reference sequence). Between the trimmed V and J ends, which lost 0 bases and 8 bases, there was a span of 12 bases. This CDR3 spans 14 amino acids. The CDR3 is CASSLARGGDTIYF. CDR3 in DNA: TGTGCCAGCAGCTTGGCCCGGGGGGGGGACACCATATATTTT. Full variable domain (rest looked up from reference TRBV5-4 and TRBJ1-3): ETGVTQSPTHLIKTRGQQVTLRCSSQSGHNTVSWYQQALGQGPQFIFQYYREEENGRGNFPPRFSGLQFPNYSSELNVNALELDDSALYLCASSLARGGDTIYFGEGSWLTVV.

The chain carries TRBV7-8 and TRBJ2-7; D possibly corresponds to TRBD2 (6 bases). Germline CDR1 and CDR2: SGHVS and FQNEAQ. The CDR3 covers 13 residues. V dropped 4 bases and J dropped 5 bases, with 12 bases sitting between them. The CDR3: CASSSGGVDEQYF. DNA for the CDR3: TGTGCCAGCAGCTCCGGCGGGGTTGACGAGCAGTACTTC. The full variable domain, with the rest looked up from reference TRBV7-8 and TRBJ2-7, is GAGVSQSPRYKVAKRGQDVALRCDPISGHVSLFWYQQALGQGPEFLTYFQNEAQLDKSGLPSDRFFAERPEGSVSTLKIQRTQQEDSAVYLCASSSGGVDEQYFGPGTRLTVT.

This chain joins TRBV28 and TRBJ1-5, with unresolved D. CDR1 MDHEN and CDR2 SYDVKM come from the germline V gene. Trimming shortened V by 5 bases and J by 1 base, and 24 bases separated the two germline ends. The CDR3 sequence is 19 residues long. CDR3 sequence: CASSLRGAARPGSNQPQHF. In nucleotides, the CDR3 is TGTGCCAGCAGTCTCCGCGGAGCTGCGAGGCCCGGAAGCAATCAGCCCCAGCATTTT. Together with reference TRBV28 and TRBJ1-5, the CDR3 gives the full variable domain: DVKVTQSSRYLVKRTGEKVFLECVQDMDHENMFWYRQDPGLGLRLIYFSYDVKMKEKGDIPEGYSVSREKKERFSLILESASTNQTSMYLCASSLRGAARPGSNQPQHFGDGTRLSIL.

V is TRBV5-4 and J is TRBJ1-3; 9 bases are shared with TRBD1. From germline, CDR1 is SGHNT and CDR2 YYREEE (reference sequence). CDR3 length equals 13 residues. V shed 4 bases and J 10 bases; nucleotides not matched to a gene: 6. DNA for the CDR3: TGTGCCAGCAGCCCCGGGACAGGGCAAACCATATATTTT. This translates into CASSPGTGQTIYF.

V gene TRBV7-6 combines with J gene TRBJ2-1; 7 bases are a match to TRBD2. Unmatched junction bases numbered 14, after V lost 1 base and J lost 5 bases. Germline CDR1 SGHVS, CDR2 FNYEAQ. The CDR3 covers 18 residues. The CDR3 nucleotides read TGTGCCAGCAGCTTAGGACCCTTGGGGGGTCTAGCGGACAATGAGCAGTTCTTC. It encodes CASSLGPLGGLADNEQFF.

The chain links TRBV13 to TRBJ2-5; TRBD2 matches at 8 bases. The DNA end is more similar to TRBJ2-7, so the J call may be wrong. Looked up from germline, CDR1 is PRHDT and CDR2 is FYEKMQ (reference sequence). The CDR3 consists of 14 residues. The CDR3 nucleotides are TGTGCCAGCTCTGGAACTAGCGGATCCTACGAGCAGTACTTC. It specifies CASSGTSGSYEQYF.

V and J are TRBV7-9 and TRBJ2-3, with TRBD1 identical over 7 bases. CDR3 size: 17 residues. Germline V gene data show CDR1 as SEHNR and CDR2 as FQNEAQ (reference sequence). V was pared by 5 bases and J by 2 bases, with 13 bases of the junction left unmatched. The CDR3 is CASSQGDREFFTDTQYF. Written as DNA, the CDR3 is TGTGCCAGCAGCCAGGGCGACAGGGAGTTTTTCACAGATACGCAGTATTTT.

The J gene is TRBJ1-1, the V gene TRBV7-2; perhaps TRBD1 as D (5 bases). The germline V gene has CDR1 SGHTA and CDR2 FQGNSA. Trimming removed 5 bases at V and 1 base at J, with 11 bases between. This CDR3 is 14 amino acids long. The CDR3 loop is CASSPGGRNTEAFF. The CDR3 DNA is TGTGCCAGCAGCCCCGGGGGTCGGAACACTGAAGCTTTCTTT.

CDR3 residues: CASSYSPGQGLDYGYTF. The DNA for the CDR3 is TGTGCCAGCAGCTATTCTCCGGGACAGGGTTTAGACTATGGCTACACCTTC. The gene calls are TRBV5-6 and TRBJ1-2; 9 positions agree with TRBD1. Germline assignment: CDR1 SGHDT and CDR2 YYEEEE. The V segment lost 3 bases and the J segment 3 bases; nucleotides outside the gene matches: 12. There are 17 residues in the CDR3.